This note documents a single T cell receptor (gamma chain) sequence. This clone has only one observation. It has no known antigen specificity. Base qualities are not at hand, and no much larger clone is one base apart. One read alone provides weak support. The library was built by means of multiplex PCR. Instrument used: Ion Torrent PGM. TRG repertoires were amplified from 150 to 200 ng of biopsy DNA using the LymphoTrack kit, whose primers carry Illumina adapters. TRG amplicons were cleaned up with AMPure XP beads, measured on a 2100 Bioanalyzer, and combined in equimolar amounts. TRG libraries were sequenced on an Ion PGM instrument. In the original analysis: Reads in which more than 10% of nucleotides fell below the per-patient third-quartile quality score were removed with FastX. IMGT/HighV-QUEST was used to align reads in order to assign V, D and J genes, locate CDR3 regions and judge functionality. Sequences were converted to amino acids, and every sequence predicted to be non-functional was removed. The CDR3s were broken into kmers both with and without positional annotation, PCA was run on the kmer frequencies, and the samples were clustered using every one of the 1023 combinations of PCs 1-10. Classification was validated by leave-one-out cross-validation, in which parameters were re-optimised on the remaining samples each time. Shannon diversity was calculated using the vegan R package from repeated random subsamples equal to the lowest read count. In TCRdb, clones were called once more from the public reads by CATT, and rows of identical DNA were later combined. It is TCRdb's table, rather than the study itself, that gives the V and J calls and clone size. The sample table records 650 to 900 gamma-chain clones; around two fifths of these occur just once. Roughly 20% of the sample is held by the ten biggest clonotypes.

The sample comes from a study of intestinal T cells in coeliac disease (dated by TCRdb to 2020 to 2021). Study-wide context: In the TRG cohort, the mean age of coeliac patients was more than 15 years compared with roughly 52 years for controls, so the coeliac patients were much younger than the controls. The TCR-delta (TRD) cohort included duodenal biopsies from about ten coeliac disease patients and about ten non-coeliac controls. Duodenal biopsies from around 36 coeliac disease patients and 21 non-coeliac controls were included in a second, larger TCR-gamma (TRG) cohort.

Genomic DNA was extracted with the QIAamp DNA FFPE tissue kit from ten 5-um FFPE scrolls per case. Fully anonymised formalin-fixed paraffin-embedded duodenal biopsies surplus to diagnostic needs were used to test TCR repertoire-based classification of coeliac disease. What the work shows at the level of the full study, not this receptor alone: All 22 biopsies in training were correctly classified by TRD kmer-based clustering, and a leave-one-out accuracy of approximately 89% was reported. FFPE-derived DNA was found to be relatively degraded, and loss of a proportion of TCR sequences in each sample was likely caused by this degradation. Age was significantly different between the coeliac and control groups, but splitting the analysis by age did not give a significant classification. It was not possible to tell repeated CDR3 amino acid sequences apart from PCR duplicates. Of some 54 biopsies, some 51 (roughly 94%) were correctly classified by TRG clustering, which had a reported leave-one-out accuracy of about 90%.

From the cysteine up to the phenylalanine, the CDR3 has a length of 14 residues. The retained sequence is limited to the CDR3, 42 bases, with the frame set at the first base. Trimming accounts for 1 base at V and 3 bases at J, while the number of junction bases matched to no gene is 6. From the germline V gene, CDR1 is EGSNGY and CDR2 is YDSYNSKV. The receptor was isolated from a human donor with celiac disease. The V and J segments used are TRGV2 and TRGJ1 or TRGJ2. The sample taken for sequencing was a duodenal biopsy. The CDR3: CATWDGLSYYKKLF. The DNA is as follows: TGTGCCACCTGGGACGGCCTGAGTTATTATAAGAAACTCTTT.